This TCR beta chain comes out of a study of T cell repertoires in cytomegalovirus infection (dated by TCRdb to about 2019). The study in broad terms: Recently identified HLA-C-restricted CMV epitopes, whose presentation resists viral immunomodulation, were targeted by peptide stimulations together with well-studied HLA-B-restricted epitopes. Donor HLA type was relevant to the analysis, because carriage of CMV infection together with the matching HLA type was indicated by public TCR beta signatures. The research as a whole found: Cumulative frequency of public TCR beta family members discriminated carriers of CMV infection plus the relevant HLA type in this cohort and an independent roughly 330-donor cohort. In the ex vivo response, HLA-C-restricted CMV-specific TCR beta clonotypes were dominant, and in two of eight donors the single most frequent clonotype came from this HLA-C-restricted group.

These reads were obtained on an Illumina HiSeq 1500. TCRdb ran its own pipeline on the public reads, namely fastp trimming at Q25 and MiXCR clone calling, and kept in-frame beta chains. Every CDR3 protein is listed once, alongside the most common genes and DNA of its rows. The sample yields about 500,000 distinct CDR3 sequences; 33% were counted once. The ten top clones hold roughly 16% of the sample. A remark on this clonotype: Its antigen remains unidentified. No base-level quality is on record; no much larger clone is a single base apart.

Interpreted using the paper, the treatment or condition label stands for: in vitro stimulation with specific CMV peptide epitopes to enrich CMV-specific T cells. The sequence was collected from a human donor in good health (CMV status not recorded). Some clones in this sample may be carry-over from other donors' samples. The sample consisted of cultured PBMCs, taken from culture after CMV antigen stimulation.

CDR3 region: CASSLAQVGEQYV. The DNA reads as follows: TGTGCCAGCAGCTTAGCCCAAGTCGGCGAGCAGTACGTC. Here the chain combines TRBV7-4 and TRBJ2-7; the D gene lacks a confident call. In the germline V gene, CDR1 corresponds to SGHVT and CDR2 to SQSDAQ. V drops 0 bases and J drops 6 bases, leaving 9 bases in between. Including the terminal cysteine and valine, the CDR3 comprises 13 residues. The sequence is cut down to CDR3 DNA, 39 bases in frame from base 1.